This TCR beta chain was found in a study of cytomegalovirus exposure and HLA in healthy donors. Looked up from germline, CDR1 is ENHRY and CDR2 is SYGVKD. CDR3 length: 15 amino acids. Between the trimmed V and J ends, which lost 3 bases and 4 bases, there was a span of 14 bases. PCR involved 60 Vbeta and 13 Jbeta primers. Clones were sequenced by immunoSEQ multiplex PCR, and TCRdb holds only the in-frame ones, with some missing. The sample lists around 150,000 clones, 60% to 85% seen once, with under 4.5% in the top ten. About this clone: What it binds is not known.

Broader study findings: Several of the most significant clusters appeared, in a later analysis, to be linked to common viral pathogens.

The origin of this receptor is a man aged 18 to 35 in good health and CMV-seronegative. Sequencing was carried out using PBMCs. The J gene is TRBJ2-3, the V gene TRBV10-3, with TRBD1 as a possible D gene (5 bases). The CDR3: CAISDSGSRADTQYF. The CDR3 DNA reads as TGTGCCATCAGTGATTCCGGTAGCAGGGCAGATACGCAGTATTTT.